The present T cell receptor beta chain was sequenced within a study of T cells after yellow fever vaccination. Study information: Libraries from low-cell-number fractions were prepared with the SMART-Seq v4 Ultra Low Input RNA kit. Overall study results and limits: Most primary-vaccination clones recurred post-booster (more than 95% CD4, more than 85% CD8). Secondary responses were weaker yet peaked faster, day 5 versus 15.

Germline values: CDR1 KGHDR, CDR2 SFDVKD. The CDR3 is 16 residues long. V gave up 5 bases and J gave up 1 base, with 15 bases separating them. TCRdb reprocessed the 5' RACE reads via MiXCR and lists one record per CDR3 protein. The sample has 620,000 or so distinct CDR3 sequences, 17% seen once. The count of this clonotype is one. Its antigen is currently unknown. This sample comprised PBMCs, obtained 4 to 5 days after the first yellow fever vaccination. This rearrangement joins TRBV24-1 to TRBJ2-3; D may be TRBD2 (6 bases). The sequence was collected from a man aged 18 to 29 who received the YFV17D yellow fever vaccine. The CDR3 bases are TGTGCCACCAGTGCCCTAGGGAGGAAAGGCACAGATACGCAGTATTTT. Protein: CATSALGRKGTDTQYF.